What follows are 2 T cell receptor beta chains derived from one specimen sequenced in a study of blood T cells in healthy people across ages. Next came a second PCR, run for about 6 to 11 cycles, which used a sample-barcoded 5' primer along with a J-beta primer mix. TCRdb processed the 5' RACE reads anew with MiXCR; each CDR3 protein has one entry. Of 700,000 or so distinct CDR3 sequences in the sample, about 20% were seen once. Input material: blood. Source of these receptors: a man between 65 and 85 years old in good health.

The chain recombines TRBV7-2 with TRBJ2-3, with 7 positions matching TRBD2. The CDR3 covers 12 residues. CDR1 and CDR2 (germline): SGHTA, FQGNSA. J was trimmed by 7 bases and V by 4 bases; bases with no gene match: 2. The CDR3 here is CASSSTSNTQYF. The CDR3 DNA is TGTGCCAGCAGCTCGACTAGCAATACGCAGTATTTT. Full variable domain (outside the CDR3, taken from reference TRBV7-2 and TRBJ2-3): GAGVSQSPSNKVTEKGKDVELRCDPISGHTALYWYRQSLGQGLEFLIYFQGNSAPDKSGLPSDRFSAERTGGSVSTLTIQRTQQEDSAVYLCASSSTSNTQYFGPGTRLTVL.

J is TRBJ1-1 and V is TRBV5-1; tentative D call: TRBD1 (6 bases). CDR1 and CDR2 (germline): SGHRS, YFSETQ. The CDR3 runs to 13 residues. Trimming removed 4 bases from V and 7 bases from J, with 14 bases in between. The CDR3, as DNA: TGCGCCAGCAGCGATGGACAGAGCGATGAAGCTTTCTTT. Amino acid sequence: CASSDGQSDEAFF.